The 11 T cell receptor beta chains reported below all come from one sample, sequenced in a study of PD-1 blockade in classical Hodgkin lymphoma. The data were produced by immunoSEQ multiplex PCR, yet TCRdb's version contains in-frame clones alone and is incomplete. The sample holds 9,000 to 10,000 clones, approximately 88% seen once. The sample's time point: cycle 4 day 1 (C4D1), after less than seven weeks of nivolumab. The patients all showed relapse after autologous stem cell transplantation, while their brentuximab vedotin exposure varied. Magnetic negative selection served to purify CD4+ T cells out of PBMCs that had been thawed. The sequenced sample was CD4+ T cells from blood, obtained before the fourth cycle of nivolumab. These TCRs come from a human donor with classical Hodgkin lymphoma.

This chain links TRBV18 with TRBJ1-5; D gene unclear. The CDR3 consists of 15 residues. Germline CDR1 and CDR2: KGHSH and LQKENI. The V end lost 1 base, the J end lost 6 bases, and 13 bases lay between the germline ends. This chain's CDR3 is CASSPRPTLTQPQHF. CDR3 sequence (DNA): TGTGCCAGCTCACCACGCCCCACCCTGACTCAGCCCCAGCATTTT. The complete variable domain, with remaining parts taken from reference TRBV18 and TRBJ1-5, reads NAGVMQNPRHLVRRRGQEARLRCSPMKGHSHVYWYRQLPEEGLKFMVYLQKENIIDESGMPKERFSAEFPKEGPSILRIQQVVRGDSAAYFCASSPRPTLTQPQHFGDGTRLSIL.

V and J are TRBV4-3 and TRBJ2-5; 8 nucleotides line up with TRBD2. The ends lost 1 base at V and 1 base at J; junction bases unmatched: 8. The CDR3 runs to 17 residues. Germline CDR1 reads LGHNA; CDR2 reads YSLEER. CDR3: CASSQGPAGAFQETQYF. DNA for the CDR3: TGCGCCAGCAGCCAAGGTCCAGCGGGAGCCTTCCAAGAGACCCAGTACTTC.

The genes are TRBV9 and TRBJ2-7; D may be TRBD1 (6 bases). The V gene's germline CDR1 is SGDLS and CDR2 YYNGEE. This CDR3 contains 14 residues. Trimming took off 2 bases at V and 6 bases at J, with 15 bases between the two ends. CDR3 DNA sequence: TGTGCCAGCAGCGTTCGTACACAGGGAACCGAGCAGTACTTC. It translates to CASSVRTQGTEQYF.

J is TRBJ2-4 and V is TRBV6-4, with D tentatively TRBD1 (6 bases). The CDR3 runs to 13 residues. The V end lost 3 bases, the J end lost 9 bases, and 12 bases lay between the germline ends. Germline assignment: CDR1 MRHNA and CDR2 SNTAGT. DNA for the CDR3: TGTGCCAGCAGTGATACCCAGGGGCGCATTCAGTACTTC. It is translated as CASSDTQGRIQYF.

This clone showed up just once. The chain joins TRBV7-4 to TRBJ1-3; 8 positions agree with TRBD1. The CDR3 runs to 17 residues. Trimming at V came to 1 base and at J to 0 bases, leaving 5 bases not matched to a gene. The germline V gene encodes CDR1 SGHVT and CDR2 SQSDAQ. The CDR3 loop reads CASSLVGTGHSGNTIYF. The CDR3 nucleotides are TGTGCCAGCAGCTTAGTGGGGACAGGCCACTCTGGAAACACCATATATTTT.

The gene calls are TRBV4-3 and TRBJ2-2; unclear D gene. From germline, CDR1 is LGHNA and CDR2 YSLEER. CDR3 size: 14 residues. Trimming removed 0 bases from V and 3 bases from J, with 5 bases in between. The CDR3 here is CASSQDRYTGELFF. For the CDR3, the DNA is TGCGCCAGCAGCCAAGACCGTTACACCGGGGAGCTGTTTTTT.

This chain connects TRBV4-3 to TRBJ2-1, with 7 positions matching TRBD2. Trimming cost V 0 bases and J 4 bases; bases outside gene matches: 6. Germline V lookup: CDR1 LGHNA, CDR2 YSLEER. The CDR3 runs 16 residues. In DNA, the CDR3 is TGCGCCAGCAGCCAAGACCCGCTAGCGGAGTACAATGAGCAGTTCTTC. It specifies CASSQDPLAEYNEQFF.

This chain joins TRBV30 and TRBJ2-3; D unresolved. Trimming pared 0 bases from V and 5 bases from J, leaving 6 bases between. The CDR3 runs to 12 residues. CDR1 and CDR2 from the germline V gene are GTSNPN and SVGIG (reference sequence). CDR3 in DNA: TGTGCCTGGAGTGTAGGCGGAGATACGCAGTATTTT. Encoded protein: CAWSVGGDTQYF.

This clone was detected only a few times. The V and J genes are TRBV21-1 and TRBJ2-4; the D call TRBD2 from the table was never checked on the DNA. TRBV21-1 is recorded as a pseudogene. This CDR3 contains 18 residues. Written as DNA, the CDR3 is TGTGCCAGCACACTCCCACTAGCGGGGGGCCCAACCAAAAACATTCAGTACTTC. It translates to CASTLPLAGGPTKNIQYF.

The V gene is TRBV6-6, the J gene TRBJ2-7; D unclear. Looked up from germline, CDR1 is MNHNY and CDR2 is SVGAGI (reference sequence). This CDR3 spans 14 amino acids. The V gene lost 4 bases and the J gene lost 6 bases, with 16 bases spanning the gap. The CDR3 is CASSLYGELGEQYF. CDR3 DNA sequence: TGTGCCAGCAGTTTATATGGGGAACTCGGCGAGCAGTACTTC.

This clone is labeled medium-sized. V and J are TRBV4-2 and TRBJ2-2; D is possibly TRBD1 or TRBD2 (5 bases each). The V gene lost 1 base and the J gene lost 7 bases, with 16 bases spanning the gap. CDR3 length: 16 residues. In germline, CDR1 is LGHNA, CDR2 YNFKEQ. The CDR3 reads CASSQAGASFDGELFF. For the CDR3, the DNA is TGTGCCAGCAGCCAAGCCGGGGCTAGCTTTGACGGGGAGCTGTTTTTT.